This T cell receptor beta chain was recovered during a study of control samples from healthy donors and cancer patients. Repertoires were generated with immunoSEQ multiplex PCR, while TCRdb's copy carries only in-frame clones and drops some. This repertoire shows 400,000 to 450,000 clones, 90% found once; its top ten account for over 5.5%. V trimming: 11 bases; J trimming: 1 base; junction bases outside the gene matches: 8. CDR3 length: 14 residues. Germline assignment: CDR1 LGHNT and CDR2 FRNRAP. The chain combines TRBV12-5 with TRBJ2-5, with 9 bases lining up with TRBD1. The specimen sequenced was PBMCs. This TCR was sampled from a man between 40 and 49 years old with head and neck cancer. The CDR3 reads CASYGDRAQETQYF. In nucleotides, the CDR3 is TGTGCTTCATATGGGGACAGGGCCCAAGAGACCCAGTACTTC.